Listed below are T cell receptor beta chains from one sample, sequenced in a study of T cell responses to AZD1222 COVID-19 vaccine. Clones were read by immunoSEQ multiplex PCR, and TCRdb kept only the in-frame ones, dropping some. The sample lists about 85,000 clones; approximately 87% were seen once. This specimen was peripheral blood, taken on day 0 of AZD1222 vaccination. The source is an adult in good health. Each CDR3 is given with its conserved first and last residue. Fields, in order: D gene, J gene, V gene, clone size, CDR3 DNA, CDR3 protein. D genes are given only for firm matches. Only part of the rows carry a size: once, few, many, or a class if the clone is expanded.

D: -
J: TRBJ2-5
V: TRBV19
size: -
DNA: TGTGCCAGTAGTATTGGAGCGGGCCCTCGGGAGACCCAGTACTTC
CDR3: CASSIGAGPRETQYF

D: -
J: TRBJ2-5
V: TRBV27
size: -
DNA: TGTGCCAGCAGGAGCGGCTCCGAGACCCAGTACTTC
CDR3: CASRSGSETQYF

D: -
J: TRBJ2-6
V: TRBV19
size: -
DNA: TGTGCCAGTAGTATTTCCGGCCGGGGCTCGGGGGCCAACGTCCTGACTTTC
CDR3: CASSISGRGSGANVLTF

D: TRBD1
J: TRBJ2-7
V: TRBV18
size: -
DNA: TGTGCCAGCTCACCCTCGACAGGGCCCTACGAGCAGTACTTC
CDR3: CASSPSTGPYEQYF

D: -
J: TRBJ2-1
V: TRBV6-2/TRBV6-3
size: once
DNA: TGTGCCAGCAGTTACTTTGGGGAAAATGAGCAGTTCTTC
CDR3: CASSYFGENEQFF

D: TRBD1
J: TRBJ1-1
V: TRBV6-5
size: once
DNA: TGTGCCAGCAGAAACACCGGGACAGGCACTGAAGCTTTCTTT
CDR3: CASRNTGTGTEAFF

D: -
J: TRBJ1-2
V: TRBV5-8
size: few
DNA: TGTGCCAGCAGCTTTGCGGGGTTGGGAGGCTACACCTTC
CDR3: CASSFAGLGGYTF

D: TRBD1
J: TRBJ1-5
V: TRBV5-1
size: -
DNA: TGCGCCAGCAGCCTGGGGACAGGGGCGGGTAATCAGCCCCAGCATTTT
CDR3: CASSLGTGAGNQPQHF

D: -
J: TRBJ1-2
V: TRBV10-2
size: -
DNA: TGCGCCAGCGCGGAAGCGTATGGCTACACCTTC
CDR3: CASAEAYGYTF

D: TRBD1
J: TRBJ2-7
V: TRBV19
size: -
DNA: TGTGCCAGTAGTAGACCCGGGACAGACATTCGGGAGCAGTACTTC
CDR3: CASSRPGTDIREQYF

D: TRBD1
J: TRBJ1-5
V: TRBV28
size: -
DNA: TGTGCCAGCAGTCCGGACAGGGGTGCGAATCAGCCCCAGCATTTT
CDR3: CASSPDRGANQPQHF

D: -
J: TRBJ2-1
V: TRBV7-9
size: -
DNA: TGTGCCAGCAGCTTAAGACAGAACAATGAGCAGTTCTTC
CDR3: CASSLRQNNEQFF

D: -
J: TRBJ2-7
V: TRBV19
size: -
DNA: TGTGCCAGTAGTATAGGGGGGGGGACAACCGAGCAGTACTTC
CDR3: CASSIGGGTTEQYF

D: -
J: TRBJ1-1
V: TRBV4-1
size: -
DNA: TGCGCCAGCAGGGGGGGATCAATGAACACTGAAGCTTTCTTT
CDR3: CASRGGSMNTEAFF

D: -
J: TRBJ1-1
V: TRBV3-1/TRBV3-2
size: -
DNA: TGTGCCAGCAGCCACGACCTGTATTTGGCTTTCTTT
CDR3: CASSHDLYLAFF

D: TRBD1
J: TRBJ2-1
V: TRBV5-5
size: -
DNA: TGTGCCAGCAGCGCTGGACAGGGGGCCTCCTACAATGAGCAGTTCTTC
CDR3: CASSAGQGASYNEQFF

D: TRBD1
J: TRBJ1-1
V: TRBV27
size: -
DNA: TGTGCCAGCAGGAGACAGGGGAAGAACACTGAAGCTTTCTTT
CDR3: CASRRQGKNTEAFF

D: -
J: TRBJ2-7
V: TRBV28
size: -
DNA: TGTGCCAGCAGTTTGGGTAGCTCCTACGAGCAGTACTTC
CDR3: CASSLGSSYEQYF

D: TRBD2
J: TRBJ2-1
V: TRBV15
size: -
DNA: TGTGCCACCAGCGTGACTAGCGGATCCTACAATGAGCAGTTCTTC
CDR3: CATSVTSGSYNEQFF

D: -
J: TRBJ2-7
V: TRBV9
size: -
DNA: TGTGCCAGCAGCGCCTCACAGGGTGCTTACGAGCAGTACTTC
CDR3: CASSASQGAYEQYF

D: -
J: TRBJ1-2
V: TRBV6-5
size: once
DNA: TGTGCCAGCTCCCCTATCTGGGGTGGCTACACCTTC
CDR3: CASSPIWGGYTF

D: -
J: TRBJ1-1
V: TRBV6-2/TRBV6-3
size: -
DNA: TGTGCCAGCAGTTACTCGTCTGGCGTTCGGTACACTGAAGCTTTCTTT
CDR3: CASSYSSGVRYTEAFF

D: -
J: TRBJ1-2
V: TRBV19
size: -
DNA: TGTGCCAGTAAGCCGGGACTCCTCTATGGCTACACCTTC
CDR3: CASKPGLLYGYTF

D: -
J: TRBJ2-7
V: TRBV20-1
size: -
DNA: TGCAGTGCGGTCCTCTACGAGCAGTACTTC
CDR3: CSAVLYEQYF

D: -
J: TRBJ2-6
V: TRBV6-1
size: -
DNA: TGTGCCAGCAGTGAAGCGCTGACAGCTCCACGCTCCCTGACTTTC
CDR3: CASSEALTAPRSLTF

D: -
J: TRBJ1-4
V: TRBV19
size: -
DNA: TGTGCCAGTAGAACGGACGGAGCAACTAATGAAAAACTGTTTTTT
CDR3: CASRTDGATNEKLFF

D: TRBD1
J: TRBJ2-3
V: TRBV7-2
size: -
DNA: TGTGCCAGCAGCCGTAAGTTAGGACAGGGGGGCGCAGATACGCAGTATTTT
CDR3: CASSRKLGQGGADTQYF

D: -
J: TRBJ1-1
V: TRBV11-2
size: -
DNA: TGTGCCAGCAGCTCCCTAGGGAACACTGAAGCTTTCTTT
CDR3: CASSSLGNTEAFF

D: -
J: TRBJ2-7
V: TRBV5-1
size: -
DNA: TGCGCCAGCAGCTTGGCCGTAAGCCGCGCCTACGAGCAGTACTTC
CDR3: CASSLAVSRAYEQYF

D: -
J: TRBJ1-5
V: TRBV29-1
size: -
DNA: TGCAGCGTGGGCGACAGCAATCAGCCCCAGCATTTT
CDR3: CSVGDSNQPQHF

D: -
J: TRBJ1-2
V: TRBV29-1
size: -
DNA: TGCAGCGTTGTTAGCACATTCTATGGCTACACCTTC
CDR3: CSVVSTFYGYTF

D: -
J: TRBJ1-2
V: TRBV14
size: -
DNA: TGTGCCAGCAGCCAAGATCGGGCCAGCTATGGCTACACCTTC
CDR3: CASSQDRASYGYTF

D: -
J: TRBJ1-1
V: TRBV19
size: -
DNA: TGTGCCAGTAAGTTACAACGGAACACTGAAGCTTTCTTT
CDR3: CASKLQRNTEAFF

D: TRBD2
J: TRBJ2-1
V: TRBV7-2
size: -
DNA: TGTGCCAGCAGCTGGCGACTAGCGGGAGGCGGGGATGAGCAGTTCTTC
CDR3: CASSWRLAGGGDEQFF

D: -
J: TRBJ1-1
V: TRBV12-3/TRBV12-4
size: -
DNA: TGTGCCAGCACCACCCTCAGGAACACTGAAGCTTTCTTT
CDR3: CASTTLRNTEAFF

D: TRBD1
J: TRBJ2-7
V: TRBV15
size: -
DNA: TGTGCCACCAGCAGGAATGGACAGGACGAGTTCTACGAGCAGTACTTC
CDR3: CATSRNGQDEFYEQYF

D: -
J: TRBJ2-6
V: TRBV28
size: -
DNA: TGTGCCAGCAGTCCCCCGGGAGCCCCCCTTGGGGCCAACGTCCTGACTTTC
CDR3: CASSPPGAPLGANVLTF

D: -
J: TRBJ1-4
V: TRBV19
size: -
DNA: TGTGCCAGTAGCACCGGGGCCGTCGGCGAAAAACTGTTTTTT
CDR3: CASSTGAVGEKLFF

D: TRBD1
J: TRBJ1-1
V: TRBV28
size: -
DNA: TGTGCCAGCAGTGAGACAGGGTGGGCGACTATGAACACTGAAGCTTTCTTT
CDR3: CASSETGWATMNTEAFF

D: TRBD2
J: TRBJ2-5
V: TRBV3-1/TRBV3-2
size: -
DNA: TGTGCCAGCAGCCGTGGTGGTAGCGGGGGGTCCTTGGAGACCCAGTACTTC
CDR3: CASSRGGSGGSLETQYF

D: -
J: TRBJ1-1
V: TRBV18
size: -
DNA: TGTGCCAGCTCACAAGGGATGAACACTGAAGCTTTCTTT
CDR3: CASSQGMNTEAFF

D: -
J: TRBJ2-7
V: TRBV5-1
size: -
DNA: TGCGCCAGCAGCACCAACCAGGGGGGTCCTTACGAGCAGTACTTC
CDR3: CASSTNQGGPYEQYF

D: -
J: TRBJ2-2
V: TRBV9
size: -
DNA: TGTGCCAGCAGCGTAGGGAGTACCGGGGAGCTGTTTTTT
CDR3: CASSVGSTGELFF

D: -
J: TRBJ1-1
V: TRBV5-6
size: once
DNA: TGTGCCAGCAGCTTGTGGGGGTTTGGCACTGAAGCTTTCTTT
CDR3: CASSLWGFGTEAFF

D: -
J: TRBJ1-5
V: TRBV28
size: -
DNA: TGTGCCAGCAGTGCCCTGGGGGGGGTTAGCAATCAGCCCCAGCATTTT
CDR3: CASSALGGVSNQPQHF

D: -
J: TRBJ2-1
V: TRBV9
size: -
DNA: TGTGCCAGCAGCGTATACCCCGGGACCACTGCCAATGAGCAGTTCTTC
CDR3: CASSVYPGTTANEQFF

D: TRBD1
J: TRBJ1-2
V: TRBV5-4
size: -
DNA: TGTGCCAGCAGCGAAACCGGGACAGCTAACTATGGCTACACCTTC
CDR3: CASSETGTANYGYTF

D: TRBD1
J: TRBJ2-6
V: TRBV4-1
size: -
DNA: TGCGCCAGCGGCCTGGGGACAGGCTCTGGGGCCAACGTCCTGACTTTC
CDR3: CASGLGTGSGANVLTF

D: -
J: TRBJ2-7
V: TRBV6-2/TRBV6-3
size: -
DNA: TGTGCCAGCAGTTATGATACAGGGACTACTCCCTACGAGCAGTACTTC
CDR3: CASSYDTGTTPYEQYF

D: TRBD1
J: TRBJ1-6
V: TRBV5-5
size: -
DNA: TGTGCCAGCAGCCGACAGGGGGACTTTTGGAATTCACCCCTCCACTTT
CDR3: CASSRQGDFWNSPLHF

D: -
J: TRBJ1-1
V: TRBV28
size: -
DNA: TGTGCCAGCAGTCGCAGGGGCGTATCTTTGAACACTGAAGCTTTCTTT
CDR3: CASSRRGVSLNTEAFF

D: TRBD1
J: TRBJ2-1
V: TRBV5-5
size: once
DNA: TGTGCCAGCAGTTCCGGACAGGGGGGGTACAATGAGCAGTTCTTC
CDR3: CASSSGQGGYNEQFF

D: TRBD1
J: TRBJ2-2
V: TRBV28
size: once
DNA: TGTGCCAGCAGTCCCGGGACAGGGCGTACCACTCAAGCAAACACCGGGGAGCTGTTTTTT
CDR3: CASSPGTGRTTQANTGELFF

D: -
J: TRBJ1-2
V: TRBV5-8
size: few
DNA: TGTGCCAGCAGCTTGATGGGGGCTTCCTATGGCTACACCTTC
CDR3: CASSLMGASYGYTF

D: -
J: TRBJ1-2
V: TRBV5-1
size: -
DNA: TGCGCCAGCAGCTTGGGGCAGGGGCTCTATGGCTACACCTTC
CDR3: CASSLGQGLYGYTF